This T cell receptor (beta chain) was captured in a study of blood T cell repertoires in COVID-19. Across the whole study: The study drew acute and convalescent COVID-19 samples from the United States, Italy and Spain.

With 4 bases clipped from V and 1 base from J, the junction kept 9 bases outside the gene matches. CDR1 LGHNA and CDR2 YNFKEQ come from the germline V gene. This CDR3 spans 16 amino acids. The method was immunoSEQ multiplex PCR; TCRdb's version includes in-frame clones alone and lacks a portion of them. Of 190,000 or so clones detected, over 75% appear once; the ten largest clones hold roughly 13%. This sequence joins TRBV4-2 and TRBJ1-2; 7 bases agree with TRBD1. Sequenced material: peripheral blood. The TCR originated in a man in his forties or fifties who had recovered from COVID-19. This CDR3 is CASSRIEGQNNYGYTF. The CDR3 DNA reads as TGTGCCAGCAGCCGAATCGAGGGACAGAATAACTATGGCTACACCTTC.